Presented here are 17 T cell receptor beta chains from one specimen sequenced in a study of sequential checkpoint blockade in melanoma. Treatment given: randomized to nivolumab then ipilimumab (arm A) or the reverse (arm B). Method: immunoSEQ multiplex PCR; TCRdb's copy keeps in-frame clones and lacks some. The data contain roughly 13,000 clones, around half of them seen just once; the ten biggest clones take up 16%. Sequencing used CD8+ T cells sorted from blood (inferred from file names), obtained from a patient given nivolumab and ipilimumab in sequence. The receptors were gathered from a human donor with melanoma.

The V and J genes are TRBV6-5 and TRBJ2-2; 11 bases map to TRBD2. This CDR3 is 15 amino acids long. The V gene's germline CDR1 is MNHEY and CDR2 SVGAGI. V was pared by 6 bases and J by 7 bases, with 7 bases of the junction left unmatched. As DNA, the CDR3 is TGTGCCAGCAGGATAGCGGGAGGGCTACACGGGGAGCTGTTTTTT. Its protein product is CASRIAGGLHGELFF.

For the CDR3, the DNA is TGTGCCAGCAGAAAAGACAGGGCCACCGGGGAGCTGTTTTTT. As protein: CASRKDRATGELFF. The rearrangement links TRBV11-2 to TRBJ2-2; the match to TRBD1 covers 7 bases. The germline V gene encodes CDR1 SGHAT and CDR2 FQNNGV. The CDR3 is 14 residues long. V lost 6 bases, J lost 4 bases, and 5 bases stayed unmatched. The full variable domain, in which reference TRBV11-2 and TRBJ2-2 provide the parts outside the CDR3, is EAGVAQSPRYKIIEKRQSVAFWCNPISGHATLYWYQQILGQGPKLLIQFQNNGVVDDSQLPKDRFSAERLKGVDSTLKIQPAKLEDSAVYLCASRKDRATGELFFGEGSRLTVL.

The chain couples TRBV4-1 to TRBJ1-1; maybe TRBD1 (5 bases). Trimming removed 4 bases from V and 1 base from J, with 13 bases in between. The CDR3 covers 15 residues. In germline, CDR1 is MGHRA, CDR2 YSYEKL. The CDR3 is CASSREGQGNTEAFF. The CDR3 coding sequence is TGCGCCAGCAGCCGAGAGGGGCAGGGGAACACTGAAGCTTTCTTT.

This clone was observed a few times. This chain uses TRBV14 with TRBJ2-1; no definite D call. CDR3 length: 14 residues. The germline V gene encodes CDR1 SGHDN and CDR2 FVKESK. Trimming stripped 3 bases from V and 2 bases from J, with 8 bases between. The chain's CDR3 is CASSHHSTYNEQFF. The CDR3 DNA is TGTGCCAGCAGCCACCATAGTACCTACAATGAGCAGTTCTTC. The full variable domain, in which reference TRBV14 and TRBJ2-1 provide the parts outside the CDR3, is EAGVTQFPSHSVIEKGQTVTLRCDPISGHDNLYWYRRVMGKEIKFLLHFVKESKQDESGMPNNRFLAERTGGTYSTLKVQPAELEDSGVYFCASSHHSTYNEQFFGPGTRLTVL.

This clone was observed a handful of times. V and J are TRBV27 and TRBJ1-1; TRBD1 matches 9 bases. The germline V gene encodes CDR1 MNHEY and CDR2 SMNVEV (reference sequence). Trimming at V came to 3 bases and at J to 3 bases, leaving 5 bases not matched to a gene. CDR3 length equals 15 residues. The CDR3 here is CASSFFRDRDTEAFF. CDR3 in DNA: TGTGCCAGCAGTTTCTTTAGGGACAGGGACACTGAAGCTTTCTTT.

CDR3 nucleotide sequence: TGTGCCAGCAGCCGATCCACGACTAGCGTTAGCTCTGGGGCCAACGTCCTGACTTTC. Residues: CASSRSTTSVSSGANVLTF. The gene calls are TRBV7-9 and TRBJ2-6, with TRBD2 matching over 8 bases. Germline CDR1 and CDR2: SEHNR and FQNEAQ (reference sequence). The trim removed 5 bases at V and 0 bases at J, leaving 12 bases unmatched. This CDR3 comprises 19 residues.

This clone was seen a handful of times. The chain links TRBV6-1 to TRBJ2-7, with 9 nucleotides matching TRBD1. Germline CDR1 MNHNS, CDR2 SASEGT. This CDR3 region has 15 residues. V was pared by 0 bases and J by 5 bases, with 5 bases of the junction left unmatched. The CDR3 region is CASSEAETGGDEQYF. Here the CDR3 DNA reads TGTGCCAGCAGTGAAGCTGAGACAGGGGGAGACGAGCAGTACTTC.

The gene calls are TRBV28 and TRBJ2-1; D perhaps matches TRBD2 (5 bases). V shed 5 bases and J shed 12 bases, with 17 bases lying between them. The CDR3 spans 13 residues. Germline lookup yields CDR1 MDHEN and CDR2 SYDVKM. The CDR3: CASSTNLPGMQFF. The CDR3 DNA reads TGTGCCAGCAGTACGAACTTACCGGGAATGCAGTTCTTC.

This chain uses TRBV5-4 with TRBJ2-2, with 11 bases matching TRBD2. The CDR3 totals 15 residues. Per the germline V gene, CDR1 is SGHNT and CDR2 is YYREEE (reference sequence). Trimming removed 0 bases from V and 5 bases from J; junction bases left unmatched: 0. The CDR3 is CASSLGLAGTGELFF. DNA for the CDR3: TGTGCCAGCAGCTTGGGACTAGCGGGAACCGGGGAGCTGTTTTTT.

The rearrangement links TRBV2 to TRBJ2-7; maybe TRBD1 (6 bases). V lost 0 bases and J lost 0, with 15 bases in between. Germline CDR1 SNHLY, CDR2 FYNNEI. This CDR3 has 17 amino acids. CDR3 in amino acids: CASSEAPASDSSYEQYF. Here the CDR3 DNA reads TGTGCCAGCAGTGAAGCCCCCGCCTCGGACAGCTCCTACGAGCAGTACTTC.

The chain is built from TRBV12-5 and TRBJ1-1, with D perhaps TRBD1 (6 bases). The CDR3 is 15 amino acids. Trimming shortened V by 5 bases and J by 4 bases, and 17 bases separated the two germline ends. Germline V gene data show CDR1 as LGHNT and CDR2 as FRNRAP. The CDR3 loop is CASGRSQGGGTEAFF. The CDR3 nucleotides are TGTGCTAGTGGTCGATCACAGGGCGGGGGCACTGAAGCTTTCTTT.

V and J are TRBV30 and TRBJ1-2; 9 positions match TRBD1. After removal of 0 bases from V and 3 bases from J, the junction contained 8 bases not matched to a gene. This CDR3 has 16 amino acids. Germline CDR1 GTSNPN, CDR2 SVGIG (reference sequence). DNA for the CDR3: TGTGCCTGGAGTGTACTCCGGGACAGGGTTGACTATGGCTACACCTTC. Protein: CAWSVLRDRVDYGYTF.

The chain links TRBV7-3 to TRBJ2-7, with D possibly matching TRBD2 (6 bases). Germline-derived CDR1 and CDR2 are SGHTA and FQGTGA. There are 13 residues in the CDR3. Trimming pared 1 base from V and 6 bases from J, leaving 10 bases between. Here the CDR3 reads CASSLNPRGEQYF. Written as DNA, the CDR3 is TGTGCCAGCAGCTTAAATCCGCGGGGCGAGCAGTACTTC.

The rearrangement joins TRBV7-9 to TRBJ1-1; possibly TRBD1 for D (5 bases). CDR1 and CDR2 from the germline V gene are SEHNR and FQNEAQ (reference sequence). This CDR3 comprises 13 residues. V was clipped by 3 bases and J by 1 base, with 6 bases between them. CDR3 protein: CASSLTENTEAFF. In DNA form, the CDR3 reads TGTGCCAGCAGCTTGACAGAGAACACTGAAGCTTTCTTT.

In this sample, this clone turned up a few times. The chain has TRBV7-9 and TRBJ1-1; tentatively, D is TRBD1 (6 bases). The germline V gene encodes CDR1 SEHNR and CDR2 FQNEAQ (reference sequence). This CDR3 has 17 amino acids. V lost 4 bases, J lost 0 bases, and 18 bases lay in between. Here the CDR3 reads CASSSTWTDRLNTEAFF. Here the CDR3 DNA reads TGTGCCAGCAGCTCTACCTGGACAGATCGGCTGAACACTGAAGCTTTCTTT. The full variable domain, rest sourced from reference TRBV7-9 and TRBJ1-1, is DTGVSQNPRHKITKRGQNVTFRCDPISEHNRLYWYRQTLGQGPEFLTYFQNEAQLEKSRLLSDRFSAERPKGSFSTLEIQRTEQGDSAMYLCASSSTWTDRLNTEAFFGQGTRLTVV.

This clone showed up just a few times. The gene calls are TRBV28 and TRBJ1-1, with TRBD1 matching 7 bases. Germline V CDR1 and CDR2: MDHEN, SYDVKM. The CDR3 has 15 amino acids. The V segment lost 5 bases and the J segment 0 bases; nucleotides outside the gene matches: 6. The CDR3 bases are TGTGCCAGCAGTCCCGGGACAGCTATGAACACTGAAGCTTTCTTT. The encoded protein is CASSPGTAMNTEAFF.

The chain recombines TRBV19 with TRBJ1-1; TRBD1 matches at 7 bases. The V gene's germline CDR1 is LNHDA and CDR2 SQIVND (reference sequence). Germline trimming cut 4 bases from V and 5 bases from J; bases unmatched to any gene: 10. There are 15 residues in the CDR3. CDR3 sequence reads: CASSRDVGQATEAFF. CDR3 DNA: TGTGCCAGTAGTAGGGACGTCGGACAGGCTACTGAAGCTTTCTTT.